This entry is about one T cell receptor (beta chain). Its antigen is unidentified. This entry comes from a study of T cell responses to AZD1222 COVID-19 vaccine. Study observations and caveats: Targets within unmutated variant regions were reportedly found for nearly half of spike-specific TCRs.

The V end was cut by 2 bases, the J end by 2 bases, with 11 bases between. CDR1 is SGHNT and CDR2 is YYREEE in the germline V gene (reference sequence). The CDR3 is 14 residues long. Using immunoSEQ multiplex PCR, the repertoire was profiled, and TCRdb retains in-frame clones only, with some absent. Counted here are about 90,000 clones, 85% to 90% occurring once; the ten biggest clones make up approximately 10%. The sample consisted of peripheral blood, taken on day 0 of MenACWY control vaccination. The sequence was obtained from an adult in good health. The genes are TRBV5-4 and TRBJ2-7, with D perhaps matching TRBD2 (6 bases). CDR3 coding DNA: TGTGCCAGCAGCTTTACTAGCAACCCCTACGAGCAGTACTTC. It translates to CASSFTSNPYEQYF. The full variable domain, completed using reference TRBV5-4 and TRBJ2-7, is ETGVTQSPTHLIKTRGQQVTLRCSSQSGHNTVSWYQQALGQGPQFIFQYYREEENGRGNFPPRFSGLQFPNYSSELNVNALELDDSALYLCASSFTSNPYEQYFGPGTRLTVT.